The sequence of this T cell receptor beta chain was determined in a study of human T cells and chemical hapten exposure. Looking at the study overall: The patients, most of them female, presented with alopecia areata, totalis or universalis.

This clonotype was recorded many times. Its target is unknown. Trimming removed 8 bases from V and 1 base from J; junction bases left unmatched: 10. The CDR3 runs 15 residues. The V gene's germline CDR1 is DFQATT and CDR2 SNEGSKA (reference sequence). TCRdb fed the RACE reads into MiXCR, producing one record per CDR3 protein. The sample lists 300,000 to 450,000 distinct CDR3 sequences; approximately 4.4% were seen once. Whole-study findings and limits: Relative to controls, expanded TCRs formed significantly more large CDR3 similarity clusters.

The sample's time point: patch test 1, 2 weeks after DPC sensitization. Treatment described: therapeutic diphenylcyclopropenone sensitization with weekly scalp DPC. Whole blood that had not been fractionated was the source of extracted total RNA. The V and J genes are TRBV20-1 and TRBJ2-3; 9 nucleotides agree with TRBD2. This TCR was sampled from a woman aged 45-59 years with alopecia areata. Some clones in this sample may be carry-over from other donors' samples. The specimen was whole blood, collected in connection with sensitization to the hapten diphenylcyclopropenone (DPC). For the CDR3, the DNA is TGCAGTTCCCCGACTAGCGGTCTGGGCACAGATACGCAGTATTTT. Protein: CSSPTSGLGTDTQYF.